Shown below are 18 T cell receptor beta chains from a single sample sequenced in a study of shared clonotypes between healthy human individuals. TCRdb keeps only in-frame clones here, not all; method: immunoSEQ multiplex PCR. The sample carries about 300,000 clones, approximately 79% recorded once. The sequenced material came from memory CD4+ T cells sorted from blood. The subset: CD45RA-negative fraction. Receptors were obtained from a man aged 25-45 years in good health.

In this sample, this clone turned up a few times. Possible read error: a much larger clone is one base away. The genes are TRBV2 and TRBJ1-2, with unresolved D. The CDR3 covers 11 residues. Germline values: CDR1 SNHLY, CDR2 FYNNEI. The V and J ends lost 5 bases and 4 bases respectively, with 5 bases between them. The CDR3 spells CASSPGYGYTF. The DNA of the CDR3 is TGTGCCAGCAGTCCCGGCTATGGCTACACCTTC.

CDR3 amino acids: CASGRSGANVLTF. The CDR3 DNA reads TGTGCCAGCGGACGCTCTGGGGCCAACGTCCTGACTTTC. J is TRBJ2-6 and V is TRBV2; no clear D gene. V dropped 8 bases and J dropped 0 bases, with 5 bases sitting between them. The CDR3 sequence is 13 residues long. Per the germline V gene, CDR1 is SNHLY and CDR2 is FYNNEI.

V gene TRBV5-6 combines with J gene TRBJ2-7, with 7 bases matching TRBD2. This CDR3 has 15 residues. Per germline, CDR1 SGHDT and CDR2 YYEEEE. The ends lost 1 base at V and 3 bases at J; junction bases unmatched: 7. CDR3 bases: TGTGCCAGCAGCTTGTGGGGACCGGGGGGCTACGAGCAGTACTTC. It is translated as CASSLWGPGGYEQYF. The variable domain in full, with the rest retrieved from reference TRBV5-6 and TRBJ2-7, is DAGVTQSPTHLIKTRGQQVTLRCSPKSGHDTVSWYQQALGQGPQFIFQYYEEEERQRGNFPDRFSGHQFPNYSSELNVNALLLGDSALYLCASSLWGPGGYEQYFGPGTRLTVT.

The rearrangement joins TRBV5-4 to TRBJ2-3; TRBD2 aligns across 7 bases. There are 15 residues in the CDR3. CDR1 is SGHNT, CDR2 YYREEE, per germline (reference sequence). V shed 6 bases and J 5 bases; nucleotides not matched to a gene: 12. CDR3 region: CASNGGGPVEDTQYF. The CDR3 nucleotides are TGTGCCAGCAACGGGGGAGGGCCGGTGGAAGATACGCAGTATTTT.

The chain uses TRBV19 and TRBJ1-1; no clear D. Germline loops: CDR1 LNHDA, CDR2 SQIVND (reference sequence). V lost 7 bases and J lost 1, with 19 bases in between. The CDR3 covers 16 residues. CDR3 sequence reads: CASTPTGRHANTEAFF. CDR3 in DNA: TGTGCCAGTACCCCCACTGGGAGACACGCGAACACTGAAGCTTTCTTT.

This clone was observed once. In nucleotides, the CDR3 is TGTGCCAGCAGCGGGGACAGTGGGCTTTACACTGAAGCTTTCTTT. This sequence encodes CASSGDSGLYTEAFF. The chain uses TRBV9 and TRBJ1-1; 7 positions agree with TRBD1. The CDR3 is 15 residues long. V shed 3 bases and J 3 bases; nucleotides not matched to a gene: 8. Germline V gene data show CDR1 as SGDLS and CDR2 as YYNGEE. Based on the CDR3 plus reference TRBV9 and TRBJ1-1, the full variable domain is DSGVTQTPKHLITATGQRVTLRCSPRSGDLSVYWYQQSLDQGLQFLIQYYNGEERAKGNILERFSAQQFPDLHSELNLSSLELGDSALYFCASSGDSGLYTEAFFGQGTRLTVV.

This clone was recorded once. V is TRBV7-3 and J is TRBJ2-2; D is possibly TRBD2 (5 bases). This CDR3 spans 13 amino acids. Deletions cut 5 bases from V and 7 bases from J, with 11 bases between. From germline, CDR1 is SGHTA and CDR2 FQGTGA. The CDR3 protein is CASSPHGDGELFF. CDR3 nucleotide sequence: TGTGCCAGCAGCCCTCACGGGGACGGGGAGCTGTTTTTT. The full variable domain, in which reference TRBV7-3 and TRBJ2-2 provide the parts outside the CDR3, is GAGVSQTPSNKVTEKGKYVELRCDPISGHTALYWYRQSLGQGPEFLIYFQGTGAADDSGLPNDRFFAVRPEGSVSTLKIQRTERGDSAVYLCASSPHGDGELFFGEGSRLTVL.

The chain combines TRBV11-2 with TRBJ2-2; 8 positions agree with TRBD1. In germline, CDR1 is SGHAT, CDR2 FQNNGV. The CDR3 totals 14 residues. With 5 bases clipped from V and 4 bases from J, the junction kept 3 bases outside the gene matches. The CDR3 region is CASSVTGGTGELFF. In DNA, the CDR3 is TGTGCCAGCAGCGTCACAGGGGGCACCGGGGAGCTGTTTTTT. Supplemented by reference TRBV11-2 and TRBJ2-2, the full variable domain reads EAGVAQSPRYKIIEKRQSVAFWCNPISGHATLYWYQQILGQGPKLLIQFQNNGVVDDSQLPKDRFSAERLKGVDSTLKIQPAKLEDSAVYLCASSVTGGTGELFFGEGSRLTVL.

This sequence joins TRBV5-4 and TRBJ2-2; D remains unclear. Deletions cut 0 bases from V and 4 bases from J, with 4 bases between. The germline CDR1 and CDR2 sequences are SGHNT and YYREEE (reference sequence). This CDR3 comprises 13 residues. This chain's CDR3 is CASSLVGTGELFF. The CDR3 DNA is TGTGCCAGCAGCTTGGTGGGCACCGGGGAGCTGTTTTTT.

This clone was counted once. The chain links TRBV7-9 to TRBJ2-3; 10 bases are a match to TRBD1. The CDR3 consists of 16 residues. Germline values: CDR1 SEHNR, CDR2 FQNEAQ (reference sequence). V gave up 0 bases and J gave up 7 bases; unmatched junction bases: 7. CDR3 sequence reads: CASSLALRQGANTQYF. CDR3 DNA: TGTGCCAGCAGCTTAGCCCTGCGACAGGGGGCGAATACGCAGTATTTT.

The DNA for the CDR3 is TGTGCCATCAGTGAGTTACCAGGGGGCACTGAAGCTTTCTTT. Translation gives CAISELPGGTEAFF. The chain is built from TRBV10-3 and TRBJ1-1; 7 bases line up with TRBD1. With 1 base clipped from V and 4 bases from J, the junction kept 3 bases outside the gene matches. CDR3 size: 14 residues. From germline, CDR1 is ENHRY and CDR2 SYGVKD.

The sample holds one count of this clone. The chain is built from TRBV7-9 and TRBJ2-1; 9 bases match TRBD2. Germline V gene lookup returns CDR1 SEHNR and CDR2 FQNEAQ (reference sequence). The length of the CDR3 is 12 residues. The junction had 5 bases not matched to a gene; V was cut back by 8 bases and J by 9 bases. CDR3 protein: CASGREGGEQFF. In nucleotides, the CDR3 is TGTGCCAGCGGGCGGGAGGGGGGTGAGCAGTTCTTC.

This clone was observed a few times. CDR3 coding DNA: TGTGCCAGCAGCCTTAAAGGCACTCCCTCCTACAATGAGCAGTTCTTC. Its protein product is CASSLKGTPSYNEQFF. This chain joins TRBV7-3 and TRBJ2-1; unclear D gene. This CDR3 is 16 amino acids long. Germline CDR1 SGHTA, CDR2 FQGTGA. With 5 bases removed from V and 0 bases from J, the gap between germline ends came to 14 bases.

The chain combines TRBV18 with TRBJ2-3; D ambiguous. Germline CDR1 is KGHSH and CDR2 is LQKENI. This CDR3 contains 11 residues. Deletions cut 6 bases from V and 4 bases from J, with 5 bases between. The CDR3 loop reads CASSPADTQYF. The CDR3 DNA reads as TGTGCCAGCTCCCCGGCAGATACGCAGTATTTT.

A remark on this clone: This could be a read error, since a much larger clone is one nucleotide away. V and J are TRBV6-6 and TRBJ1-1; D gene unclear. The V gene's germline CDR1 is MNHNY and CDR2 SVGAGI (reference sequence). This CDR3 contains 11 residues. V lost 4 bases, J lost 4 bases, and 4 bases lay in between. This CDR3 reads CASSWGTEAFF. The CDR3 DNA is TGTGCCAGCAGTTGGGGCACTGAAGCTTTCTTT.

The chain uses TRBV4-3 and TRBJ2-7; TRBD1 agrees at 9 bases. Germline trimming cut 3 bases from V and 0 bases from J; bases unmatched to any gene: 15. The CDR3 extends over 19 amino acids. Germline assignment: CDR1 LGHNA and CDR2 YSLEER. This CDR3 reads CASSHNRVTPGQGSYEQYF. CDR3 nucleotides: TGCGCCAGCAGCCACAATAGAGTTACCCCGGGACAGGGCTCCTACGAGCAGTACTTC.

Note on this clone: One end of the junction is discordant with germline, which a read error may explain. The chain's CDR3 is CASSQQGIPNF. The CDR3 DNA reads as TGTGCCAGCAGTCAACAGGGTATTCCGAACTTC. The chain links TRBV11-2 to TRBJ2-5; tentative D call: TRBD1 (6 bases). Germline values: CDR1 SGHAT, CDR2 FQNNGV. This CDR3 is 11 amino acids long.

This chain uses TRBV18 with TRBJ2-7; D is unclear. Germline-derived CDR1 and CDR2 are KGHSH and LQKENI. The CDR3 is 13 amino acids. V lost 2 bases and J lost 1, with 6 bases in between. The CDR3: CASSPSQSYEQYF. For the CDR3, the DNA is TGTGCCAGCTCACCATCACAGTCCTACGAGCAGTACTTC.